The 5 T cell receptor beta chains in this list originate from one sample, sequenced in a study of OX40 agonist ivuxolimab in advanced cancers. Produced via immunoSEQ multiplex PCR; TCRdb's table is partial and in-frame only. The sample contains approximately 70,000 clones, roughly 90% of which appear only once. Material: CD4+ or CD8+ T cells sorted from blood, obtained in a trial of the OX40 agonist ivuxolimab. Receptors originate from an adult with an advanced solid tumor such as melanoma, head and neck, liver or kidney cancer.

The chain recombines TRBV6-5 with TRBJ1-1; 7 nucleotides agree with TRBD1. Losses at the gene ends were 0 bases for V and 5 bases for J; bases not matched to a gene: 9. The CDR3 has 16 amino acids. CDR1 MNHEY and CDR2 SVGAGI come from the germline V gene. Here the CDR3 DNA reads TGTGCCAGCAGTTACTCGCCGACAGGGTGGTGGACTGAAGCTTTCTTT. Amino acids: CASSYSPTGWWTEAFF.

This clone has a single count. The genes are TRBV4-2 and TRBJ2-1, with 8 bases fitting TRBD1. The ends lost 1 base at V and 4 bases at J; junction bases unmatched: 9. CDR3 length: 17 amino acids. Germline V gives CDR1 LGHNA, CDR2 YNFKEQ. The CDR3 DNA reads TGTGCCAGCAGCCAAGTCTCGGCCAGGGGGCTTTACAATGAGCAGTTCTTC. Translated, it gives CASSQVSARGLYNEQFF.

This chain connects TRBV2 to TRBJ2-7, with a weak D call TRBD2 (6 bases). The ends were cut back, 4 bases at V and 5 bases at J, with 15 bases in the middle. Germline CDR1 is SNHLY and CDR2 is FYNNEI. The CDR3 sequence is 14 residues long. In DNA form, the CDR3 reads TGTGCCAGCAGTGCGGAGGGGAGCTTGCACGAGCAGTACTTC. It yields the protein CASSAEGSLHEQYF.

This chain joins TRBV7-2 and TRBJ2-7; 7 nucleotides match TRBD1. The V segment lost 5 bases and the J segment 2 bases; nucleotides outside the gene matches: 12. The CDR3 covers 16 residues. Per germline, CDR1 SGHTA and CDR2 FQGNSA. The CDR3 DNA follows: TGTGCCAGCAGCCTAGAACCGGGACAGCGGACCTACGAGCAGTACTTC. It codes for CASSLEPGQRTYEQYF.

The chain combines TRBV6-6 with TRBJ2-5; 10 bases align to TRBD2. V gave up 6 bases and J gave up 4 bases; unmatched junction bases: 5. The length of the CDR3 is 14 residues. CDR1 MNHNY and CDR2 SVGAGI come from the germline V gene (reference sequence). The CDR3 nucleotides are TGTGCCAGCAGCCGAAGCGGGAGGGGAGAGACCCAGTACTTC. The encoded protein is CASSRSGRGETQYF.